This T cell receptor (beta chain) originates from a study of blood T cell repertoires in COVID-19. Study-wide context: Researchers got acute and convalescent COVID-19 samples from the United States, Italy and Spain. From T cells, B-cell-depleted T cells, or PBMCs came the material, which was cDNA or gDNA.

The junction had 9 bases not matched to a gene; V was cut back by 6 bases and J by 2 bases. CDR3 length: 16 residues. CDR1 and CDR2 (germline): SGHAT, FQNNGV. Original processing notes: Amplification with reference gene primers provided the estimates of nucleated cell counts. Sequenced by immunoSEQ multiplex PCR; TCRdb stores in-frame clones only, minus some. The DNA was the basis for D and trimming; V, J and clone size are from that table. The sample has roughly 120,000 clones; less than 85% are singletons. Sequenced: peripheral blood. The rearrangement joins TRBV11-2 to TRBJ2-3; 9 bases line up with TRBD2. The clonotype originates from a man younger than 45 with acute or convalescent COVID-19. The DNA for the CDR3 is TGTGCCAGCAGGCCGGCTAGCGGGGTAAACACAGATACGCAGTATTTT. As protein: CASRPASGVNTDTQYF.